This TCR beta chain was captured in a study of naive and memory T cell subsets. TCR cDNA received a 3' ligated oligonucleotide that carried a UMI. Only a few counts were recorded for this clonotype. Ligated cDNA underwent four rounds of PCR with nested alpha and beta constant region primers and SP2. TCRdb ran MiXCR on the 5' RACE reads and lists one entry per CDR3 protein. The table has tens of thousands of distinct CDR3 sequences, about 7.2% seen once. This CDR3 is built from 12 residues. The ends were cut back, 5 bases at V and 1 base at J, with 6 bases in the middle. Germline CDR1 SGHDN, CDR2 FVKESK.

The chain carries TRBV14 and TRBJ2-7; D unresolved. The clonotype originates from a male donor in good health. CDR3 loop: CASSIRSYEQYF. CDR3 in DNA: TGTGCCAGCAGCATAAGGTCCTACGAGCAGTACTTC. Combining the CDR3 with reference TRBV14 and TRBJ2-7 gives the whole variable domain EAGVTQFPSHSVIEKGQTVTLRCDPISGHDNLYWYRRVMGKEIKFLLHFVKESKQDESGMPNNRFLAERTGGTYSTLKVQPAELEDSGVYFCASSIRSYEQYFGPGTRLTVT.